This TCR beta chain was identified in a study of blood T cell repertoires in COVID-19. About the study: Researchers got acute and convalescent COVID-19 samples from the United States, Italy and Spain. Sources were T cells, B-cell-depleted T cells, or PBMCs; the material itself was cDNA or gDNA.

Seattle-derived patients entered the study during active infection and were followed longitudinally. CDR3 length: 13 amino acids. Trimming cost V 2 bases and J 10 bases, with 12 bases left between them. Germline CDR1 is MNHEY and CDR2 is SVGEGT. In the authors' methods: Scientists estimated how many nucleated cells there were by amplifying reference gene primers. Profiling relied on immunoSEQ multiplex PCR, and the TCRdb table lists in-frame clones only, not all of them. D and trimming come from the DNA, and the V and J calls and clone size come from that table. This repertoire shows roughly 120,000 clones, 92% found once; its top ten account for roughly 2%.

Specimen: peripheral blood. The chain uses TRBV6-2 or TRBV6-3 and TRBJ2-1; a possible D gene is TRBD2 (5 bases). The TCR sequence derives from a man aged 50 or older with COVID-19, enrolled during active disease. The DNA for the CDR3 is TGTGCCAGCAGTTACGGACTCCTTGGCGAGCAGTTCTTC. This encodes CASSYGLLGEQFF.